The entry below describes one T cell receptor beta chain. The sample comes from a study of neurological immune-mediated disorders. A single record per CDR3 protein comes from TCRdb applying MiXCR to the 5' RACE reads. Among more than 30,000 distinct CDR3 sequences listed, just under 7.5% were seen once. Germline loops: CDR1 MNHEY, CDR2 SVGEGT. The CDR3 has 12 amino acids. Trimming took off 10 bases at V and 3 bases at J, with 12 bases between the two ends. The V and J genes are TRBV6-2 or TRBV6-3 and TRBJ1-1; TRBD1 might be the D (5 bases). Sequencing was performed on CD4+ T cells from blood. The sequence was collected from a man aged 45-60 years in good health. In DNA form, the CDR3 reads TGTGCCATCTCCGGGGGGTACACTGAAGCTTTCTTT. Translation: CAISGGYTEAFF.